The rows below give T cell receptor beta chains drawn from one sample of a study of T cell clonotyping in hematopoietic cell transplantation. The table came from immunoSEQ multiplex PCR; TCRdb's copy has only in-frame clones and leaves some out. The sample contains over 9,500 clones, approximately 68% of which appear only once. The sample consisted of peripheral blood mononuclear cells, taken 180 days after allogeneic stem cell transplant. These receptors came from a male patient aged 60-69 years who had an allogeneic stem cell transplant from an unrelated donor, so the T cells may come from the graft donor. Some clones in this sample may be carry-over from other donors' samples. Both conserved end residues are part of each CDR3. Fields, in order: D gene, V gene, clone size, J gene, CDR3 protein, CDR3 DNA. A D gene is named only where the DNA matches it firmly. Part of the rows lack a size; the others show once, few, many or a class for expanded clones.

>-|TRBV29-1|-|TRBJ1-1
CSTSGGNTEAFF
TGCAGCACCTCCGGAGGAAACACTGAAGCTTTCTTT
>-|TRBV6-5|-|TRBJ1-1
CVSTSGGPSEAFF
TGTGTCAGCACTTCCGGAGGCCCATCTGAAGCTTTCTTT
>-|TRBV25-1|-|TRBJ1-1
CASSEYQGWNTEAFF
TGTGCCAGCAGTGAATATCAGGGTTGGAACACTGAAGCTTTCTTT
>-|TRBV30|-|TRBJ2-1
CAWNFGSTYNEQFF
TGTGCCTGGAATTTCGGGTCGACCTACAATGAGCAGTTCTTC
>-|TRBV6-5|-|TRBJ1-6
CASSYFSSNSPLHF
TGTGCCAGCAGTTACTTCAGTAGCAATTCACCCCTCCACTTT
>-|TRBV5-1|-|TRBJ2-3
CASSSAGDTQYF
TGCGCCAGCAGCTCGGCCGGGGATACGCAGTATTTT
>TRBD1|TRBV28|-|TRBJ2-1
CASSLGRQGSYNEQFF
TGTGCCAGCAGTTTAGGAAGACAGGGAAGCTACAATGAGCAGTTCTTC
>TRBD2|TRBV5-1|-|TRBJ2-7
CASSALATSGSLYEQYF
TGCGCCAGCAGCGCTCTGGCTACTAGCGGGAGTCTCTACGAGCAGTACTTC
>-|TRBV29-1|-|TRBJ2-3
CSAERTDTQYF
TGCAGCGCCGAGCGGACAGATACGCAGTATTTT
>-|TRBV2|few|TRBJ2-7
CASSGMGYEQYF
TGTGCCAGCAGTGGTATGGGCTACGAGCAGTACTTC
>TRBD2|TRBV19|-|TRBJ2-3
CASTDSWRGGRGNQPQYF
TGTGCCAGTACCGATAGCTGGAGGGGTGGGAGGGGCAATCAGCCCCAGTATTTT
>TRBD1|TRBV2|-|TRBJ2-7
CASSAGQGGYF
TGTGCCAGCAGTGCAGGACAGGGAGGGTACTTC
>-|TRBV27|-|TRBJ2-1
CASSPAGRGDNEQLF
TGTGCCAGCAGTCCTGCTGGGCGGGGTGACAATGAGCAGCTCTTC
>-|TRBV5-1|few|TRBJ2-7
CASSLGDEQYF
TGCGCCAGCAGCTTGGGAGACGAGCAGTACTTC
>-|TRBV19|-|TRBJ2-2
CASSPRKGNTGELFF
TGTGCCAGTAGCCCCCGGAAGGGGAACACCGGGGAGCTGTTTTTT
>-|TRBV30|-|TRBJ1-1
CAWKGLVNTEAFF
TGTGCCTGGAAGGGCTTGGTGAACACTGAAGCTTTCTTT
>TRBD2|TRBV27|-|TRBJ2-7
CASSWGGNHEQYF
TGTGCCAGCAGCTGGGGAGGGAATCACGAGCAGTACTTC
>TRBD2|TRBV6-5|-|TRBJ2-1
CASSYGLVDNEQFF
TGTGCCAGCAGTTACGGACTAGTCGACAATGAGCAGTTCTTC
>TRBD1|TRBV23-1|once|TRBJ1-6
CASSHGGQGENSPLHF
TGCGCCAGCAGTCACGGGGGACAGGGGGAGAATTCACCCCTCCACTTT
>TRBD1|TRBV11-2|-|TRBJ1-1
CASSLDHDRGKTEAFF
TGTGCCAGCAGCTTAGACCACGACAGGGGAAAAACTGAAGCTTTCTTT
>TRBD1|TRBV4-1|-|TRBJ1-4
CASSQEVPGQRNEKLFF
TGCGCCAGCAGCCAAGAAGTTCCGGGACAGCGGAATGAAAAACTGTTTTTT
>-|TRBV2|-|TRBJ1-5
CASRRSRGSNQPQHF
TGTGCCAGCAGGCGCAGCAGGGGTAGCAATCAGCCCCAGCATTTT
>-|TRBV5-6|-|TRBJ1-2
CASSGGFGEGGYTF
TGTGCCAGCAGCGGGGGCTTTGGGGAGGGTGGCTACACCTTC
>-|TRBV4-1|few|TRBJ1-2
CASSGVGHYGYTF
TGCGCCAGCAGCGGGGTAGGACATTATGGCTACACCTTC
>-|TRBV9|few|TRBJ2-5
CASSEPGTPQETQYF
TGTGCCAGCAGCGAGCCAGGGACACCCCAAGAGACCCAGTACTTC